Following are 27 T cell receptor beta chains from one sample sequenced in a study of PD-L1 blockade in urothelial cancer. Measured with immunoSEQ multiplex PCR; TCRdb has only the in-frame clones, and not every one. Among 90,000 or so clones, 85% to 90% were seen once, and the ten largest hold around 1.5%. Regarding time point: pretreatment peripheral blood. Sequenced material: PBMCs, taken around atezolizumab (anti-PD-L1) treatment. These receptors all stem from a man aged 55 to 70 with urothelial cancer.

The rearrangement links TRBV27 to TRBJ2-3; 8 bases fit TRBD2. This CDR3 comprises 16 residues. With V trimmed by 4 bases and J by 0 bases, 6 bases remained unmatched. Germline V gene data show CDR1 as MNHEY and CDR2 as SMNVEV (reference sequence). The CDR3 bases are TGTGCCAGCAGTTCCTGGACTAGCCGAAGCACAGATACGCAGTATTTT. Translation gives CASSSWTSRSTDTQYF.

The chain employs TRBV5-4 and TRBJ2-6; no reliable D call. CDR1 and CDR2 from the germline V gene are SGHNT and YYREEE (reference sequence). V was trimmed by 7 bases and J by 2 bases, leaving 10 bases between them. This CDR3 is 14 amino acids long. The CDR3 DNA reads TGTGCCAGCCAAAATCGGGCTGGGGCCAACGTCCTGACTTTC. The encoded protein is CASQNRAGANVLTF.

This sequence joins TRBV29-1 and TRBJ1-5; TRBD1 matches at 11 bases. V lost 6 bases to trimming and J lost 5 bases; unmatched junction nucleotides: 3. The CDR3 sequence is 13 residues long. The V gene's germline CDR1 is SQVTM and CDR2 ANQGSEA. The CDR3 spells CSVGTGGDQPQHF. The CDR3 DNA sequence: TGCAGCGTCGGGACAGGGGGGGATCAGCCCCAGCATTTT.

The V and J genes are TRBV28 and TRBJ2-7, with 7 nucleotides matching TRBD2. Germline V gene data show CDR1 as MDHEN and CDR2 as SYDVKM. V lost 8 bases and J lost 2; bases outside the gene matches: 9. This CDR3 is 14 amino acids long. In nucleotides, the CDR3 is TGTGCCAGCGGAAGCGGGAACCCGCCCTACGAGCAGTACTTC. It encodes CASGSGNPPYEQYF.

The rearrangement uses TRBV9 and TRBJ2-1; D call uncertain. Germline V gene data show CDR1 as SGDLS and CDR2 as YYNGEE. This CDR3 has 15 amino acids. Trimming pared 0 bases from V and 9 bases from J, leaving 16 bases between. CDR3 DNA sequence: TGTGCCAGCAGCGTAGAAGTGAGTGTTCGCACTGAGCAGTTCTTC. Amino acids: CASSVEVSVRTEQFF.

This clone was seen more than once but under ten times. The chain employs TRBV28 and TRBJ2-3; D is ambiguous. V lost 5 bases to trimming and J lost 0 bases, with 15 bases between them. The germline V gene encodes CDR1 MDHEN and CDR2 SYDVKM. The CDR3 runs 16 residues. Written as DNA, the CDR3 is TGTGCCAGCAGTGACTCTTCGGGTAGAAGCACAGATACGCAGTATTTT. Amino acids: CASSDSSGRSTDTQYF.

In regard to this clone: Relative to the germline gene, one junction end is altered; a read error may explain this. The rearrangement links TRBV18 to TRBJ2-2; 7 nucleotides agree with TRBD1. Germline-derived CDR1 and CDR2 are KGHSH and LQKENI. The CDR3 covers 16 residues. CDR3 in amino acids: CASSPQGAKNSGELFF. In DNA, the CDR3 is TGTGCCAGCTCACCACAGGGGGCGAAGAACTCCGGGGAGCTGTTTTTT.

V gene TRBV4-3 combines with J gene TRBJ2-7, with 9 bases identical to TRBD2. The V segment lost 0 bases and the J segment 3 bases; nucleotides outside the gene matches: 18. Germline lookup yields CDR1 LGHNA and CDR2 YSLEER. The CDR3 length is 20 residues. The CDR3 reads CASSQEEARGRAQLIYEQYF. The CDR3 DNA is TGCGCCAGCAGCCAAGAAGAAGCGCGCGGGAGGGCCCAGTTAATCTACGAGCAGTACTTC.

The chain joins TRBV28 to TRBJ2-7, with TRBD2 matching 13 bases. The CDR3 is 15 residues long. Germline trimming cut 6 bases from V and 6 bases from J; bases unmatched to any gene: 8. Looked up from germline, CDR1 is MDHEN and CDR2 is SYDVKM. The CDR3 DNA follows: TGTGCCAGCAGCGCCGGACTAGCGGGAGAGGGCGAGCAGTACTTC. It is translated as CASSAGLAGEGEQYF.

The chain has TRBV28 and TRBJ1-1; 9 bases are shared with TRBD1. The germline V gene has CDR1 MDHEN and CDR2 SYDVKM. The CDR3 covers 13 residues. Unmatched junction bases numbered 2, after V lost 5 bases and J lost 4 bases. As DNA, the CDR3 is TGTGCCAGCAGTCCGACAGGGGGCACTGAAGCTTTCTTT. It yields the protein CASSPTGGTEAFF.

This chain joins TRBV5-4 and TRBJ2-3, with TRBD2 identical over 8 bases. The CDR3 extends over 16 amino acids. CDR1 and CDR2 from the germline V gene are SGHNT and YYREEE (reference sequence). Trimming at V came to 1 base and at J to 5 bases, leaving 9 bases not matched to a gene. CDR3 in amino acids: CASSLRAGGRGDTQYF. DNA of the CDR3: TGTGCCAGCAGCTTGCGGGCGGGGGGCCGTGGAGATACGCAGTATTTT.

This chain uses TRBV11-1 with TRBJ2-2; TRBD1 matches at 9 bases. Per germline, CDR1 SGHAT and CDR2 FQDESV (reference sequence). The junction had 7 bases not matched to a gene; V was cut back by 4 bases and J by 4 bases. The length of the CDR3 is 16 residues. CDR3 sequence (DNA): TGTGCCAGCAGCTGGGGACAGGGTGTGGTCACCGGGGAGCTGTTTTTT. This translates into CASSWGQGVVTGELFF.

The chain has TRBV5-1 and TRBJ2-5; 9 nucleotides match TRBD1. CDR1 SGHRS and CDR2 YFSETQ come from the germline V gene. V lost 2 bases and J lost 7; bases outside the gene matches: 3. The CDR3 extends over 13 amino acids. CDR3 nucleotides: TGCGCCAGCAGCTTCGCGGGACAGGGGACCCAGTACTTC. Residues: CASSFAGQGTQYF.

This chain uses TRBV9 with TRBJ2-1; 9 bases match TRBD1. J gave up 3 bases and V 0 bases, and 1 base lay outside the gene matches. CDR3 size: 15 residues. Germline V gene data show CDR1 as SGDLS and CDR2 as YYNGEE. CDR3 sequence: CASSVGTGDYNEQFF. The CDR3 region has the DNA TGTGCCAGCAGCGTAGGGACAGGGGACTACAATGAGCAGTTCTTC.

The rearrangement uses TRBV29-1 and TRBJ1-5, with D tentatively TRBD1 (5 bases). Trimming stripped 6 bases from V and 1 base from J, with 13 bases between. The CDR3 runs 14 residues. Germline values: CDR1 SQVTM, CDR2 ANQGSEA. This CDR3 reads CSVLAGTSNQPQHF. The CDR3 DNA reads TGCAGCGTCCTGGCGGGGACGAGCAATCAGCCCCAGCATTTT.

The chain has TRBV7-8 and TRBJ2-3; D might be TRBD2 (5 bases). V was pared by 5 bases and J by 3 bases, with 18 bases between. CDR3 length: 16 amino acids. From germline, CDR1 is SGHVS and CDR2 FQNEAQ. This CDR3 reads CASSPQGSGTTDTQYF. CDR3 DNA sequence: TGTGCCAGCAGCCCCCAAGGCAGCGGTACTACAGATACGCAGTATTTT. The full variable domain, its missing parts supplied by reference TRBV7-8 and TRBJ2-3, is GAGVSQSPRYKVAKRGQDVALRCDPISGHVSLFWYQQALGQGPEFLTYFQNEAQLDKSGLPSDRFFAERPEGSVSTLKIQRTQQEDSAVYLCASSPQGSGTTDTQYFGPGTRLTVL.

This chain joins TRBV9 and TRBJ1-2, with D uncertain. Germline CDR1 and CDR2: SGDLS and YYNGEE. This CDR3 has 14 residues. V was trimmed by 0 bases and J by 3 bases, leaving 9 bases between them. The CDR3 DNA is TGTGCCAGCAGCGTAGGACTGGGAGACTATGGCTACACCTTC. Translated, it gives CASSVGLGDYGYTF.

The V and J genes are TRBV15 and TRBJ1-4; D is possibly TRBD1 (5 bases). The CDR3 contains 13 residues. Deletions cut 4 bases from V and 8 bases from J, with 11 bases between. CDR1 is LNHNV, CDR2 YYDKDF, per germline (reference sequence). The CDR3 sequence: CATSTRTTEKLFF. Written as DNA, the CDR3 is TGTGCCACCAGCACCCGGACAACGGAAAAACTGTTTTTT.

The rearrangement uses TRBV15 and TRBJ1-5; perhaps TRBD1 as D (6 bases). Germline V gene sequence: CDR1 LNHNV, CDR2 YYDKDF (reference sequence). The CDR3 consists of 14 residues. V lost 5 bases, J lost 5 bases, and 13 bases lay in between. CDR3 sequence (DNA): TGTGCCACCAGCCGGACAGATATCTATCAGCCCCAGCATTTT. Translated: CATSRTDIYQPQHF.

The chain couples TRBV30 to TRBJ2-6, with TRBD2 matching over 7 bases. Germline CDR1 reads GTSNPN; CDR2 reads SVGIG (reference sequence). After removal of 5 bases from V and 2 bases from J, the junction contained 6 bases not matched to a gene. The CDR3 is 15 amino acids. CDR3 amino acids: CAWGGVRTGANVLTF. The CDR3, as DNA: TGTGCCTGGGGGGGGGTTAGGACTGGGGCCAACGTCCTGACTTTC.

Only one count was recorded for this clone. This chain uses TRBV6-1 with TRBJ2-2, with D perhaps TRBD1 (5 bases). The germline V and J ends were trimmed by 0 bases and 4 bases, with 15 bases remaining between them. The CDR3 length is 17 residues. Per the germline V gene, CDR1 is MNHNS and CDR2 is SASEGT. The CDR3 DNA reads as TGTGCCAGCAGTGAAGCGCTTCTGGGGCAGTTCACCGGGGAGCTGTTTTTT. Translation gives CASSEALLGQFTGELFF.

The J gene is TRBJ1-1, the V gene TRBV18; D remains ambiguous. The CDR3 is made up of 14 amino acids. V was trimmed by 0 bases and J by 4 bases, leaving 9 bases between them. CDR1 and CDR2 (germline): KGHSH, LQKENI. CDR3 nucleotide sequence: TGTGCCAGCTCACCACCCTCCGTGGCCACTGAAGCTTTCTTT. This encodes CASSPPSVATEAFF.

This chain links TRBV30 with TRBJ1-4; the D is unclear. CDR3 length equals 16 residues. The V end was cut by 1 base, the J end by 0 bases, with 12 bases between. Per the germline V gene, CDR1 is GTSNPN and CDR2 is SVGIG (reference sequence). CDR3 bases: TGTGCCTGGAGTGGCGGGTGGAGTTCAACTAATGAAAAACTGTTTTTT. Its translation: CAWSGGWSSTNEKLFF.

Here the CDR3 reads CASSAHGTSGRRTGEQYF. CDR3 coding DNA: TGTGCCAGTAGTGCACACGGGACTAGCGGGAGAAGGACGGGTGAGCAGTACTTC. The gene calls are TRBV19 and TRBJ2-7, with 14 bases that match TRBD2. With V trimmed by 5 bases and J by 7 bases, 16 bases remained unmatched. This CDR3 is built from 18 residues. Germline CDR1 is LNHDA and CDR2 is SQIVND (reference sequence).

The J gene is TRBJ2-7, the V gene TRBV27; a weak D match, TRBD1 (5 bases). The V end lost 3 bases, the J end lost 1 base, and 7 bases lay between the germline ends. CDR1 is MNHEY and CDR2 is SMNVEV in the germline V gene (reference sequence). This CDR3 has 13 amino acids. The CDR3 DNA follows: TGTGCCAGCAGTTTTTCAGGGTCCTACGAGCAGTACTTC. Translating gives CASSFSGSYEQYF.

The V call is TRBV7-8, the J call TRBJ1-5; maybe TRBD1 (6 bases). This CDR3 has 18 amino acids. V was clipped by 0 bases and J by 1 base, with 16 bases between them. Germline values: CDR1 SGHVS, CDR2 FQNEAQ. CDR3 DNA: TGTGCCAGCAGCTTAGCGACAGGAGGCCAGCCGAGCAATCAGCCCCAGCATTTT. It translates to CASSLATGGQPSNQPQHF.

The V call is TRBV9, the J call TRBJ2-2; no clear D gene. This CDR3 has 15 amino acids. Germline-derived CDR1 and CDR2 are SGDLS and YYNGEE. Trimming left V 0 bases short and J 4 bases short, with 10 bases between. The CDR3 protein is CASSVEDSSTGELFF. The DNA of the CDR3 is TGTGCCAGCAGCGTAGAAGACTCCTCCACCGGGGAGCTGTTTTTT.